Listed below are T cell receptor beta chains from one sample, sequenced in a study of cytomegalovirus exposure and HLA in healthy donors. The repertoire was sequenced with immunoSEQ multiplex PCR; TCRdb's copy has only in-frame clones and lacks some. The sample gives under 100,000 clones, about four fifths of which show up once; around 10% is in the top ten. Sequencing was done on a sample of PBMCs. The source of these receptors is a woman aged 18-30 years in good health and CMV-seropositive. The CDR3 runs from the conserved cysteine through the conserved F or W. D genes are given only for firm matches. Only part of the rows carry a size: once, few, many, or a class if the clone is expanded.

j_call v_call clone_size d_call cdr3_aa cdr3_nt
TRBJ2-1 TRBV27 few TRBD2 CASSRGDPYNEQFF TGTGCCAGCAGTCGGGGGGACCCTTACAATGAGCAGTTCTTC
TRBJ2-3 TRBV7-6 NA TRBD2 CASSPSGVTDTQYF TGTGCCAGCAGCCCTAGCGGGGTTACAGATACGCAGTATTTT
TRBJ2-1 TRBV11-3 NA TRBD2 CASSLSGGAVYEQFF TGTGCCAGCAGCCTTAGCGGGGGGGCCGTCTATGAGCAGTTCTTC
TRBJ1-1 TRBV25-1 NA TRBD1 CASSQGGGDTEAFF TGTGCCAGCAGTCAAGGGGGCGGCGACACTGAAGCTTTCTTT
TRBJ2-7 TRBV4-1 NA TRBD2 CASSLLAGGRDEQYF TGCGCCAGCAGCCTTCTGGCGGGGGGTAGGGACGAGCAGTACTTC
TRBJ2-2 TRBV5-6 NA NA CASSHYTGELFF TGTGCCAGCAGCCATTACACCGGGGAGCTGTTTTTT
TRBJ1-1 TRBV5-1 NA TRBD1 CASSQTGGNTEAFF TGCGCCAGCAGCCAGACAGGGGGAAACACTGAAGCTTTCTTT
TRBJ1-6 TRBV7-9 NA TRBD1 CASSPGQGGSPLHF TGTGCCAGCAGCCCGGGACAGGGGGGATCACCCCTCCACTTT
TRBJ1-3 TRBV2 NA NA CASTPSHSGNTIYF TGTGCCAGCACCCCATCCCACTCTGGAAACACCATATATTTT
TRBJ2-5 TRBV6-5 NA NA CASSFPDRFETQYF TGTGCCAGCAGTTTCCCAGACAGGTTTGAGACCCAGTACTTC
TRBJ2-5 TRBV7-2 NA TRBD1 CASSSPTGEETQYF TGTGCCAGCAGCTCACCCACAGGGGAAGAGACCCAGTACTTC
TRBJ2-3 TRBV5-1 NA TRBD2 CASTLGGPIDTQYF TGCGCCAGCACCCTGGGAGGGCCGATAGATACGCAGTATTTT